One and the same sample provided the 31 T cell receptor delta chains below, sequenced in a study of gamma-delta T cells after stem cell transplantation. TCRdb ran CATT on the RT-PCR reads. The sample comprises under 700 delta-chain clones, over 55% of which are singletons, and around 43% rests with the top ten. Material for sequencing was gamma-delta T cells. The source is a human donor. It is not recorded whose cells these are; they may come from a transplant donor.

This clone was recorded a few times. This likely came from a read error, as a far larger clone is one base away. CDR3 loop: CACDTLGGRIKVDKLIF. The CDR3 DNA sequence: TGTGCCTGTGACACCCTGGGGGGCCGGATTAAGGTCGATAAACTCATCTTT. The chain has TRDV2 and TRDJ1; 7 nucleotides match TRDD3. The V gene end was trimmed by 0 bases and the J gene end by 4 bases; junction bases not matched to a gene: 13. Germline CDR1 GEAIGNYY, CDR2 EKD. The CDR3 is 17 residues long.

CDR3 sequence (DNA): TGTGCCTGCCCTGGGGGATGGGACACCCGACAGATGTTTTTC. It codes for CACPGGWDTRQMFF. The gene calls are TRDV2 and TRDJ3; 8 nucleotides line up with TRDD3. Unmatched junction bases numbered 2, after V lost 7 bases and J lost 4 bases. Germline CDR1 reads GEAIGNYY; CDR2 reads EKD. The CDR3 spans 14 residues.

This clone was picked up a small number of times. The likely explanation is a read error, given a far larger clone one base away. The gene calls are TRDV1 and TRDJ1, with TRDD3 identical over 8 bases. The trim removed 0 bases at V and 0 bases at J, leaving 36 bases unmatched. The CDR3 runs to 27 residues. The germline V gene encodes CDR1 TSWWSYY and CDR2 QGS. In DNA, the CDR3 is TGTGCTCTTGGGGAACTACTCCTAAGTCGGGCTAATTTGGGGCCGATTTGGGTGGGGGATTACACCGATAAACTCATCTTT. Its protein is CALGELLLSRANLGPIWVGDYTDKLIF.

Of note for this clone: Given a much more abundant clone one base away, this may be a read error. The chain uses TRDV2 and TRDJ1, with D maybe TRDD3 (6 bases). Germline V gives CDR1 GEAIGNYY, CDR2 EKD. The CDR3 runs 15 residues. The CDR3 DNA reads TGTGCCTGTGACAGCTGGGGTCGGGGCACCGATAACCTCATCTTT. It translates to CACDSWGRGTDNLIF.

The sample holds one count of this clone. The chain links TRDV2 to TRDJ3; the match to TRDD3 covers 9 bases. From germline, CDR1 is GEAIGNYY and CDR2 EKD. The CDR3 extends over 19 amino acids. V was pared by 1 base and J by 0 bases, with 6 bases of the junction left unmatched. Here the CDR3 DNA reads TGTGCCTGTGACACAGTACTGGGGGAGAGCTCCTGGGACACCCGACAGATGTTTTTC. This translates into CACDTVLGESSWDTRQMFF.

This clone is hyperexpanded by share. Other DNA sequences in the sample encode the same CDR3. The rearrangement uses TRDV2 and TRDJ1; 11 nucleotides align to TRDD3. Germline trimming cut 1 base from V and 8 bases from J; bases unmatched to any gene: 5. The CDR3 length is 14 residues. The germline V gene has CDR1 GEAIGNYY and CDR2 EKD. CDR3 sequence: CACDTVLGDKKLIF. The CDR3 bases are TGTGCCTGTGACACGGTACTGGGGGATAAGAAACTCATCTTT.

A word on this clone: A far larger clone is one base from this, pointing to a likely read error. Distinct nucleotide sequences in the sample also encode this CDR3. The rearrangement joins TRDV2 to TRDJ1; the D is unclear. This CDR3 has 16 amino acids. Per germline, CDR1 GEAIGNYY and CDR2 EKD. Here the CDR3 reads CACDTLAASDTDKLIF. CDR3 DNA: TGCGCCTGTGACACCCTAGCTGCGTCGGACACCGATAAACTCATCTTT.

As for this clone: This may come from a read error, since a much larger clone is one base off. V usage is TRDV2 and J usage is TRDJ3, with no clear D. In germline, CDR1 is GEAIGNYY, CDR2 EKD. Trimming pared 3 bases from V and 0 bases from J, leaving 14 bases between. This CDR3 comprises 18 residues. CDR3 sequence reads: CACDLITVRSWDTRQMFF. DNA for the CDR3: TGTGCCTGTGACCTAATCACCGTGCGCTCCTGGGACACCCGACAGATGTTTTTC.

As for this clone: A much larger clone sits a single nucleotide away, making a read error possible. This chain links TRDV1 with TRDJ1; D possibly matches TRDD2 or TRDD3 (6 bases each). The CDR3 has 25 residues. The ends were cut back, 5 bases at V and 3 bases at J, with 46 bases in the middle. Looked up from germline, CDR1 is TSWWSYY and CDR2 is QGS. The CDR3 region is CALGPPPSPLVLGSPLHLPSDKLIF. The CDR3 DNA sequence: TGTGCTCTTGGGCCTCCCCCTTCCCCCCTCGTACTGGGTTCCCCATTACACCTACCATCCGATAAACTCATCTTT.

The genes are TRDV2 and TRDJ1; 8 bases are a match to TRDD3. The ends lost 0 bases at V and 6 bases at J; junction bases unmatched: 29. The CDR3 spans 22 residues. CDR1 is GEAIGNYY, CDR2 EKD, per germline. CDR3 sequence: CACDTLLLHRNVNTGGSYKLIF. CDR3 DNA: TGTGCCTGTGACACCCTCCTTCTACACCGAAACGTTAATACTGGGGGCAGCTATAAACTCATCTTT.

The genes are TRDV2 and TRDJ3, with 8 bases matching TRDD3. Germline CDR1 and CDR2: GEAIGNYY and EKD. The CDR3 runs 18 residues. V gave up 0 bases and J gave up 0 bases; unmatched junction bases: 3. The CDR3 loop reads CACDTWGYRSWDTRQMFF. CDR3 DNA sequence: TGTGCCTGTGACACCTGGGGATACCGCTCCTGGGACACCCGACAGATGTTTTTC.

On this clone itself: This may be a read error, as it is one base from a much larger clone. This rearrangement joins TRDV3 to TRDJ1; no reliable D call. The germline V and J ends were trimmed by 1 base and 0 bases, with 15 bases remaining between them. Germline V gives CDR1 TVYSNPD, CDR2 GDNSRS (reference sequence). This CDR3 spans 15 amino acids. The CDR3 reads CAFTGCGTDTDKLIF. The CDR3 DNA is TGTGCCTTTACGGGCTGTGGGACTGACACCGATAAACTCATCTTT.

Comment on this clone: It differs at one base from a far larger clone, so likely a read error. The DNA of the CDR3 is TGTGCCTGTGACACCGGAGGGACAAGCTGCTGGGACACCCGACAGATGTTTTTC. Translated, it gives CACDTGGTSCWDTRQMFF. The chain recombines TRDV2 with TRDJ3; D uncertain. Trimming pared 0 bases from V and 3 bases from J, leaving 14 bases between. Germline values: CDR1 GEAIGNYY, CDR2 EKD. The CDR3 runs 18 residues.

The chain joins TRDV2 to TRDJ3; the match to TRDD3 covers 13 bases. The germline gives CDR1 GEAIGNYY, CDR2 EKD. V trimming: 3 bases; J trimming: 0 bases; junction bases outside the gene matches: 4. The CDR3 runs to 19 residues. In nucleotides, the CDR3 is TGTGCCTGTGACTCGTACTGGGGGATACGCTCCTGGGACACCCGACAGATGTTTTTC. Protein sequence: CACDSYWGIRSWDTRQMFF.

The chain couples TRDV2 to TRDJ3; 12 bases align to TRDD3. The germline CDR1 and CDR2 sequences are GEAIGNYY and EKD. The CDR3 sequence is 20 residues long. V trimming: 3 bases; J trimming: 18 bases; junction bases outside the gene matches: 26. As DNA, the CDR3 is TGTGCCTGTGACCTAGTACTGGGGGATACTCTCTCCTGTGACACCCGCCCGATGTTTTTC. Translating it yields CACDLVLGDTLSCDTRPMFF.

Concerning this clone: Only one base separates this from a far larger clonotype, so it likely reflects a read error. The genes are TRDV2 and TRDJ1; 8 bases are a match to TRDD3. Germline-derived CDR1 and CDR2 are GEAIGNYY and EKD. The CDR3 contains 20 residues. V dropped 3 bases and J dropped 0; count of bases not matched to a gene: 20. CDR3 region: CACDSPSEPITGGDTDKLIF. The CDR3 nucleotides are TGTGCCTGTGACTCCCCTTCCGAACCCATTACTGGGGGGGACACCGATAAACTCATCTTT.

This clone was seen more than once but under ten times. A much larger clone differs from this one at a single base, so this may be a read error. Other DNA sequences in this specimen translate into the identical CDR3. The chain joins TRDV2 to TRDJ1; 8 nucleotides align to TRDD3. J lost 4 bases, V lost 0 bases, and 27 bases had no gene match. This CDR3 has 22 residues. The V gene's germline CDR1 is GEAIGNYY and CDR2 EKD. The CDR3 nucleotides are TGTGCCTGTGACACCCTTCTTCTCCAACGAAACGTTAATACTGGGGGCAGCGATAAACTCATCTTT. Its protein product is CACDTLLLQRNVNTGGSDKLIF.

J is TRDJ1 and V is TRAV29/DV5; TRDD3 matches at 13 bases. The CDR3 totals 15 residues. Germline loops: CDR1 NSMFDY, CDR2 ISSIKDK. The V gene end was trimmed by 2 bases and the J gene end by 0 bases; junction bases not matched to a gene: 1. CDR3 nucleotide sequence: TGTGCAGCAAGTACTGGGGGATACGACACCGATAAACTCATCTTT. Protein: CAASTGGYDTDKLIF.

This chain uses TRDV3 with TRDJ2; possibly TRDD3 for D (6 bases). V was cut by 2 bases and J by 7 bases, with 11 bases left in between. The CDR3 is made up of 12 amino acids. Per germline, CDR1 TVYSNPD and CDR2 GDNSRS (reference sequence). The chain's CDR3 is CAFRDKEAQLFF. Written as DNA, the CDR3 is TGTGCCTTTCGGGATAAGGAAGCACAACTCTTCTTT. Looking up the rest from reference TRDV3 and TRDJ2 gives the full variable domain: CDKVTQSSPDQTVASGSEVVLLCTYDTVYSNPDLFWYRIRPDYSFQFVFYGDNSRSEGADFTQGRFSVKHILTQKAFHLVISPVRTEDSATYYCAFRDKEAQLFFGKGTQLIVEP.

This clone was counted a few times. This sequence joins TRDV3 and TRDJ2; 9 positions agree with TRDD3. Germline CDR1 is TVYSNPD and CDR2 is GDNSRS (reference sequence). This CDR3 is 16 amino acids long. The J segment lost 8 bases and the V segment lost 2 bases, leaving 15 bases of the junction unmatched. CDR3 region: CAFHLPPGDTPAQLFF. DNA for the CDR3: TGTGCCTTTCACCTTCCTCCAGGGGATACGCCCGCACAACTCTTCTTT.

The chain has TRDV2 and TRDJ3; D uncertain. The germline V gene encodes CDR1 GEAIGNYY and CDR2 EKD. V was trimmed by 3 bases and J by 3 bases, leaving 5 bases between them. The CDR3 is made up of 14 amino acids. The CDR3 bases are TGTGCCTGTGACCCCCTCTGGGACACCCGACAGATGTTTTTC. It specifies CACDPLWDTRQMFF.

Turning to this clone: Only one base separates this from a far larger clonotype, so it likely reflects a read error. Within the sample, other DNA sequences also encode this same CDR3. This chain links TRDV2 with TRDJ1; no reliable D call. The V gene's germline CDR1 is GEAIGNYY and CDR2 EKD. This CDR3 has 16 amino acids. V was clipped by 0 bases and J by 0 bases, with 13 bases between them. The CDR3 coding sequence is TGTGCCTGTGACACCCTGGCTGCGTCGGACACCGATAAACTCATCTTT. It yields the protein CACDTLAASDTDKLIF.

A few counts support this clone. A read error is possible here, since a much larger clone lies one base away. Other DNA variants within this sample encode the same CDR3. CDR3 sequence (DNA): TGTGCCTGTGACACCGGAGGGACAAGCTCCTGGGACACCCGACAAATGTTTTTC. Protein product: CACDTGGTSSWDTRQMFF. The chain carries TRDV2 and TRDJ3, with D perhaps matching TRDD3 (5 bases). CDR1 and CDR2 (germline): GEAIGNYY, EKD. CDR3 size: 18 residues.

The rearrangement joins TRDV2 to TRDJ3, with TRDD3 matching over 11 bases. Germline values: CDR1 GEAIGNYY, CDR2 EKD. J gave up 2 bases and V 0 bases, and 2 bases lay outside the gene matches. The CDR3 extends over 18 amino acids. The chain's CDR3 is CACDTVLGDTWDTRQMFF. In DNA form, the CDR3 reads TGTGCCTGTGACACCGTACTGGGGGATACCTGGGACACCCGACAGATGTTTTTC.

This rearrangement joins TRDV2 to TRDJ3, with TRDD3 identical over 10 bases. The V and J ends lost 3 bases and 0 bases, in that order; junction bases with no gene match: 10. Germline values: CDR1 GEAIGNYY, CDR2 EKD. This CDR3 region has 20 residues. CDR3 DNA: TGTGCCTGTGACGCTATACTGGGGGATCCAAGCTCCTGGGACACCCGACAGATGTTTTTC. It codes for CACDAILGDPSSWDTRQMFF.

For this clone: A read error is the likely source, as a far larger clone sits one nucleotide away. Distinct nucleotide sequences in the sample also encode this CDR3. This chain joins TRDV2 and TRDJ1, with unresolved D. Trimming removed 4 bases from V and 0 bases from J, with 17 bases in between. The CDR3 is 16 residues long. Germline CDR1 GEAIGNYY, CDR2 EKD. In DNA form, the CDR3 reads TGTGCCTGTGATACCCTAGCTGCGTCGGACACCGATAAACTCATCTTT. Residues: CACDTLAASDTDKLIF.

This clone has a single count. This likely traces to a read error, being one base from a far larger clone. Other DNA sequences of this sample code for an identical CDR3. The rearrangement links TRDV1 to TRDJ1; TRDD3 matches 8 bases. Germline V gene sequence: CDR1 TSWWSYY, CDR2 QGS. CDR3 size: 21 residues. DNA of the CDR3: TGTGCTCTTGGGGAACTTTTCCCCTACATAACTGGGGGGCTGTACACCGATAAACTTATCTTT. Translating it yields CALGELFPYITGGLYTDKLIF.

In the case of this clone: This likely came from a read error, as a far larger clone is one base away. J is TRDJ1 and V is TRDV1, with a possible D match to TRDD3 (6 bases). Germline lookup yields CDR1 TSWWSYY and CDR2 QGS. Trimming removed 0 bases at V and 0 bases at J, with 26 bases between. This CDR3 comprises 21 residues. The CDR3 region has the DNA TGTGCTCTTGGGGAACTTTTCCCCTACATAACTTGGGGGCTGTACACCGATAAACTCATCTTT. Its protein is CALGELFPYITWGLYTDKLIF.

The chain carries TRDV2 and TRDJ3, with TRDD3 matching 12 bases. This CDR3 has 18 residues. The V gene's germline CDR1 is GEAIGNYY and CDR2 EKD. Unmatched junction bases numbered 2, after V lost 0 bases and J lost 3 bases. The CDR3, as DNA: TGTGCCTGTGACACCCTGGGGGATACGCGCTGGGACACCCGACAGATGTTTTTC. This encodes CACDTLGDTRWDTRQMFF.

The rearrangement links TRDV2 to TRDJ3; TRDD3 agrees at 8 bases. Trimming cost V 0 bases and J 5 bases; bases outside gene matches: 5. CDR3 length equals 17 residues. CDR1 is GEAIGNYY and CDR2 is EKD in the germline V gene. For the CDR3, the DNA is TGTGCCTGTGACACCGTTGGGGGATCCCGGGACACCCGACAGATGTTTTTC. Amino acid sequence: CACDTVGGSRDTRQMFF.

The chain links TRDV2 to TRDJ3, with 11 bases aligning to TRDD3. The CDR3 contains 17 residues. The J segment lost 3 bases and the V segment lost 3 bases, leaving 3 bases of the junction unmatched. CDR1 is GEAIGNYY, CDR2 EKD, per germline. The CDR3 is CACDPTGGYWDTRQMFF. In nucleotides, the CDR3 is TGTGCCTGTGACCCTACTGGGGGATACTGGGACACCCGACAGATGTTTTTC.